This T cell receptor beta chain was sequenced during a study of T cell repertoires in cytomegalovirus infection. Study as a whole: Peptides in the study included HLA-C-restricted and HLA-B-restricted CMV epitopes.

Trimming removed 2 bases from V and 8 bases from J, with 9 bases in between. Germline V lookup: CDR1 SGHVT, CDR2 SQSDAQ. The CDR3 is 12 residues long. TCRdb re-analysed the reads in MiXCR, keeping a single row per CDR3 protein. The data show around 710,000 distinct CDR3 sequences, almost 30% seen once. As concerns this clonotype: The antigen is undetermined. A much larger clone is a single base away; this may be a read error.

The clonotype comes from a human donor in good health (CMV status not recorded). Some clones in this sample may be carry-over from other donors' samples. This specimen was cultured CD8+ T cells from PBMCs, taken from culture after CMV antigen stimulation. This sequence joins TRBV7-4 and TRBJ1-1; D is unresolved. CDR3 loop: CASSLPAREAFF. The DNA of the CDR3 is TGTGCCAGCAGCTTACCGGCACGCGAAGCTTTCTTT. Looking up the rest from reference TRBV7-4 and TRBJ1-1 gives the full variable domain: GAGVSQSPRYKVAKRGRDVALRCDSISGHVTLYWYRQTLGQGSEVLTYSQSDAQRDKSGRPSGRFSAERPERSVSTLKIQRTEQGDSAVYLCASSLPAREAFFGQGTRLTVV.